This record covers a single T cell receptor beta chain. There are a few counts of this clone. Its antigen is still unknown. No much larger clonotype is one base removed from it; base qualities were not supplied. Library generation was performed with the immunoSEQ multiplex PCR assay. For the multiplex PCR, a mixture combining 60 forward primers for TCR Vbeta segments and 13 reverse primers for TCR Jbeta segments was used. The CDR3 region of rearranged TCR beta genes was amplified from genomic DNA with a multiplex PCR assay. Amplified TCR beta libraries were sequenced as 87-base-pair reads on the Illumina HiSeq System. In the authors' own workflow: In a later analysis, about 80 million unique TCR beta chains were counted across the 500 to 850 repertoires, and roughly 9.9 million of these chains were shared by at least two donors. To remove PCR and sequencing errors, raw reads were error-corrected and collapsed into unique sequences using a nearest-neighbor algorithm that merged closely related sequences. To assign V, D and J gene segments, CDR3 sequences were aligned to IMGT reference sequences. For a sequence to be retained, a match of at least six nucleotides was required to both a V gene segment and a J gene segment. A rearrangement was called productive if the CDR3 had no stop codons and remained in frame with V and J, and every other rearrangement was called non-productive. Following IMGT convention, CDR3 was defined as the stretch from the second conserved V-encoded cysteine to the conserved J-encoded phenylalanine. In an earlier analysis of just under 600 of the donors, sequences lacking an unambiguous match to a single V gene segment were excluded. In an earlier analysis of several hundred of the donors, a V segment was called functional when productive rearrangements were above 56.7%, and segregating when the standard deviation between donors exceeded 5%. A statistical classification framework was built for diagnosing cytomegalovirus status from the catalog of TCR beta chain sequences. V and J gene assignment, in a later analysis, came from comparing TCR nucleotide sequences with IMGT/GENE-DB human TR gene sequences. Using the TCRdist pipeline, a later analysis assigned CDR3 sequences along with most-parsimonious VDJ recombination scenarios. A later analysis defined each TCR beta chain by its CDR3 amino acid sequence plus V-gene family, and excluded reads lacking a unique V-gene family. A later analysis removed 550 to 700 highly shared, low-generation-probability nucleotide sequences to deal with suspected cross-contamination and a sequencing artifact. In a later analysis, a clonal expansion index for each public chain was calculated from normalized within-repertoire ranks of inferred template counts. A later analysis computed generation probabilities with a VDJ recombination model fitted to out-of-frame rearrangements, and checked the results against IGoR. Hypergeometric tests were used in a later analysis to score TCR-TCR, TCR-HLA and TCR-CMV co-occurrence, with a repertoire-size bias correction applied to the TCR pairs. To estimate false discovery rates, a later analysis permuted the HLA or CMV assignments 20 times. In a later analysis, co-occurring TCRs were grouped with DBSCAN, and TCRdist sequence similarity was added when clustering was performed within HLA-allele-positive subsets. Repertoires with fewer than 30,000 or more than 120,000 public chains were left out of co-occurrence clustering, as were a few repertoires with anomalous nucleotide sharing. As stored in TCRdb, this immuneACCESS dataset retains in-frame rearrangements with V and J assigned. A fraction of the clones does not appear; measured against another copy, unresolved V genes explain less than half of the discrepancy, and the remainder lacks a known reason. For V, J and clone size, that table is used; D and trimming come from the DNA. This sample has 60,000 to 70,000 clones in its table, and less than 80% of those were observed once. Around 7.6% of the sample is in the top ten clones.

The cohort comprised 550 to 700 healthy bone marrow donors. At the time of sampling, every cohort member was nominally healthy, though immune exposures that went unrecorded were likely present. The donor was CMV seropositive and belonged to the group of 250 to 350 seropositive cohort members. Each donor provided a peripheral blood sample, and peripheral blood mononuclear cells were used for TCR beta sequencing. The Qiagen DNeasy Blood Extraction Kit was used to extract genomic DNA from the blood cell samples. This entry comes from a study of cytomegalovirus exposure and HLA in healthy donors (dated by TCRdb to about 2017). About the investigation overall: In an earlier analysis of under 600 of the donors, about 270 Gb of sequence data and approximately 120 million unique TCR beta sequences from 150 million to 200 million T cells were reported. Of the roughly 400 genotyped donors, approximately 82% fell in the genetic ancestry cluster associated with self-reported Caucasian donors. The study aimed to test whether cataloging public T cell receptors could reveal signatures of past pathogen exposure. Both class I and class II loci were covered by HLA typing, at four-digit resolution. The study used immunosequencing to profile the T cell repertoires of 666 subjects and linked those repertoires to cytomegalovirus serostatus. Among 300 to 500 genotyped donors of the cohort, an average of roughly 230,000 unique TCR beta nucleotide sequences was sequenced per donor, of which roughly 18% were non-productive. The later analysis used no new phenotypic data to find candidate immune exposures, relying instead on TCR beta sequences and their occurrence across donors. An early release that covered around 590 HLA-typed donors contained about 290 gigabases of sequencing data and 65 million to 100 million unique TCR sequences. Because of strong linkage in the cohort, five DR-DQ haplotypes were treated as single units for association and clustering. A separate validation cohort of 100 to 150 different subjects was used in addition to the roughly 640-subject first cohort. To decide whether each TCR beta V gene segment behaved as functional or pseudogenic, an earlier analysis of 587 of the donors relied on high-throughput TCR beta sequencing. To study patterns of TCR occurrence, a later analysis re-analyzed previously published TCR beta repertoires from 700 or so donors and added high-resolution HLA genotyping. Donor age, sex, ethnicity and CMV serostatus were compiled alongside the repertoire data. Typing coverage varied by locus: about 629-640 donors for A, B, C, DRB1 and DQB1; approximately 520 for DQA1; some 610 for DPA1; under 490 for DPB1. High-throughput TCR immunosequencing, statistical association of individual TCRs with disease status, and machine learning were combined to predict cytomegalovirus infection status. A later genetic analysis used genome-wide SNP genotypes for about three fifths of the roughly 700 donors, treating that subset as a discovery cohort. All discovery cohort repertoires had been generated using a single sequencing platform.

Clipping removes 5 bases from V and 4 bases from J, with 17 as the unmatched junction base count. The CDR3 starts with the cysteine, ends with the phenylalanine, and has 18 residues. Only CDR3 DNA remains: 54 bases, in frame from the first base. The CDR1 and CDR2 encoded by the germline V gene (reference sequence) are LNHDA and SQIVND. General study outcomes and caveats: A later analysis found that HLA-associated TCR beta chains were more clonally expanded and had lower generation probabilities than equally common non-associated chains. The study gave a list of 150 to 200 TCR beta chains associated with cytomegalovirus. The sequencing pipeline was judged likely to have produced a cluster of highly shared sequence variants as a technical artifact. Across donors, most TCR sequences were observed very rarely, whereas some public TCRs were present in many individuals. In both the original and validation cohorts, the classifier was reported to diagnose cytomegalovirus status with high specificity and sensitivity. Some IMGT-functional V segments, including TRBV6-2 and TRBV6-3, could not be told apart with the 87-base-pair reads, so those segments were excluded. About 17 rarely observed V segments, including chromosome 9 orphons, were excluded from the earlier analysis of approximately 600 of the donors because counts were too low. A further reported finding was that TCR beta sequences accurately predicted the HLA-A and HLA-B alleles for most subjects in the first cohort. HLA typing was unavailable for some donors at each locus, so association tests used only the typed subset. Compared with the roughly 700-donor mean, donors in an Asian-associated ancestry cluster had fewer N-insertions in productive TCRs, according to a later genetic analysis. It was suggested by the authors that the approach could potentially be generalized to other disease states and immunological phenotypes. In an earlier analysis of over 550 of the donors, most TCR beta V segments were observed in productive rearrangements about 90% or about 30% of the time, broadly matching IMGT annotations. A few of the identified cytomegalovirus-associated TCR beta chains were confirmed in vitro to be specific for cytomegalovirus antigens. Assigning TCR associations to individual alleles was difficult when HLA alleles, especially DR and DQ, strongly co-occurred. In this cohort, only TCR beta chains were sequenced, and detectable features were limited by the absence of alpha or paired-chain data. Most CMV-associated TCR beta chains appeared to be HLA-restricted in a later analysis, and the HLA associations seemed to be driven largely by CMV exposure. The presence/absence analyses assumed that sequencing depth was roughly uniform across donors, and that assumption may not be true. According to a later analysis, TCR association rates differed among HLA loci, with DRB1 alleles showing the most associated TCRs and HLA-C alleles showing the fewest. A later analysis reported that several top co-occurrence clusters appeared linked to parvovirus B19, influenza, CMV and Epstein-Barr virus. Specific HLA alleles were associated with 18,000 or so TCR beta sequences at a false discovery rate of 0.05 in a later analysis. Correlated functional status among segregating V segments might reflect linkage disequilibrium, but an unknown experimental factor could not be ruled out. A later genetic analysis associated a missense DCLRE1C variant with V-gene and J-gene trimming of TCR beta chains, and an independent cohort replicated the association. The only immune exposure information available for the cohort was CMV serostatus.

This clonotype was obtained from a man aged 60 to 75 in good health and CMV-seropositive. The material sequenced was PBMCs. This receptor chain uses TRBV19 and TRBJ1-1, with 9 bases in between that match TRBD1. The CDR3 here reads CASSETPGQGMWATEAFF. The DNA reads TGTGCCAGTAGTGAAACACCGGGACAGGGTATGTGGGCCACTGAAGCTTTCTTT.